Presented here are 3 T cell receptor beta chains from one specimen sequenced in a study of blood T cell repertoires in COVID-19. Only in-frame clones appear in the TCRdb table, and some are missing; sequencing was by immunoSEQ multiplex PCR. The sample carries fewer than 250,000 clones, approximately 85% recorded once. Sequences were obtained from peripheral blood. The receptors originated from a man aged 50 to 60 with acute or convalescent COVID-19.

The V and J genes are TRBV18 and TRBJ1-2; D remains ambiguous. Trimming cost V 2 bases and J 5 bases, with 9 bases left between them. The CDR3 has 13 residues. Germline V gene data show CDR1 as KGHSH and CDR2 as LQKENI. CDR3 sequence (DNA): TGTGCCAGCTCACCAGAGTCTATGTATGGCTACACCTTC. Its translation is CASSPESMYGYTF.

The J gene is TRBJ2-7, the V gene TRBV4-2; TRBD2 aligns across 7 bases. V gave up 0 bases and J gave up 3 bases; unmatched junction bases: 8. In germline, CDR1 is LGHNA, CDR2 YNFKEQ. The length of the CDR3 is 16 residues. The CDR3 loop reads CASSQDELARNYEQYF. The CDR3 DNA reads TGTGCCAGCAGCCAAGATGAACTAGCGCGGAACTACGAGCAGTACTTC.

The genes are TRBV5-1 and TRBJ2-2; 9 nucleotides align to TRBD1. The CDR3 has 17 residues. Trimming at V came to 4 bases and at J to 1 base, leaving 8 bases not matched to a gene. The germline CDR1 and CDR2 sequences are SGHRS and YFSETQ. The CDR3 spells CASSTGTGSLNTGELFF. CDR3 nucleotides: TGCGCCAGCAGCACCGGGACAGGGTCATTGAACACCGGGGAGCTGTTTTTT.